Listed here is a single T cell receptor beta chain. The source of the sample is a study of T cells in Graves' hyperthyroidism and ophthalmopathy. RNA transcripts served as the template for amplifying TCR beta CDR3 regions. TCR CDR3 underwent first-round RT-PCR with the HTBI primer set. Each CDR3 protein is one row after TCRdb ran MiXCR on the multiplex PCR reads. The sample carries around 760,000 distinct CDR3 sequences, 35% recorded once. The CDR3 length is 15 residues. V dropped 4 bases and J dropped 5; count of bases not matched to a gene: 6. Germline V gene data show CDR1 as SGHRS and CDR2 as YFSETQ.

The rearrangement joins TRBV5-1 to TRBJ2-5; TRBD1 agrees at 12 bases. The sample taken for sequencing was blood. This receptor was obtained from a woman in her thirties or forties with Graves' hyperthyroidism. The CDR3 spells CASSAGTGGKETQYF. The CDR3 DNA is TGCGCCAGCAGCGCCGGGACAGGGGGCAAGGAGACCCAGTACTTC. The variable domain in full, completed from reference TRBV5-1 and TRBJ2-5, reads KAGVTQTPRYLIKTRGQQVTLSCSPISGHRSVSWYQQTPGQGLQFLFEYFSETQRNKGNFPGRFSGRQFSNSRSEMNVSTLELGDSALYLCASSAGTGGKETQYFGPGTRLLVL.